These T cell receptor beta chains were read from a single sample in a study of blood T cell repertoires in COVID-19. The assay was immunoSEQ multiplex PCR, and TCRdb's table has in-frame clones only and misses some. The repertoire holds about 240,000 clones, with 85% to 90% as singletons. The sequenced sample consisted of PBMCs or T cells enriched from blood (not recorded which). Source of these receptors: a man aged 35 to 55 who had recovered from COVID-19. CDR3s include the opening cysteine and the closing phenylalanine or tryptophan. A D gene is named only where the DNA matches it firmly. Not every row has a clone size; where given, it reads once, few, many or a size class.

V: TRBV4-1
J: TRBJ1-2
D: .
size: many
CDR3: CASSQTGIYGYTF
DNA: TGCGCCAGCAGCCAAACAGGGATCTATGGCTACACCTTC

V: TRBV9
J: TRBJ2-5
D: TRBD1
size: .
CDR3: CASSDQGTGGYETQYF
DNA: TGTGCCAGCAGCGACCAAGGGACAGGGGGCTATGAGACCCAGTACTTC

V: TRBV6-2/TRBV6-3
J: TRBJ2-7
D: .
size: .
CDR3: CASSYNRDFPYEQYF
DNA: TGTGCCAGCAGTTACAACCGGGACTTCCCCTACGAGCAGTACTTC

V: TRBV5-1
J: TRBJ1-2
D: .
size: .
CDR3: CASSFGRVYLLDGYTF
DNA: TGCGCCAGCAGCTTCGGCCGGGTGTACCTTTTGGATGGCTACACCTTC

V: TRBV9
J: TRBJ2-1
D: .
size: .
CDR3: CASSAGLLEYNEQFF
DNA: TGTGCCAGCAGCGCAGGACTACTAGAATACAATGAGCAGTTCTTC

V: TRBV4-1
J: TRBJ2-3
D: .
size: .
CDR3: CASSQDRAASWGLTDTQYF
DNA: TGCGCCAGCAGCCAAGATAGGGCGGCTAGCTGGGGTCTCACAGATACGCAGTATTTT

V: TRBV29-1
J: TRBJ2-7
D: .
size: .
CDR3: CSVEAGDGSYEQYF
DNA: TGCAGCGTCGAAGCAGGGGATGGGTCTTACGAGCAGTACTTC

V: TRBV9
J: TRBJ1-1
D: .
size: .
CDR3: CASSVAVAGTEAFF
DNA: TGTGCCAGCAGCGTAGCTGTGGCGGGCACTGAAGCTTTCTTT

V: TRBV4-3
J: TRBJ2-1
D: .
size: .
CDR3: CASSQEWLVNQGYNEQFF
DNA: TGCGCCAGCAGCCAAGAGTGGCTAGTCAACCAGGGCTACAATGAGCAGTTCTTC

V: TRBV12-5
J: TRBJ2-7
D: TRBD2
size: .
CDR3: CASGSSRTSGSIEQYF
DNA: TGTGCTAGTGGTTCTTCTCGGACTAGCGGGTCTATCGAGCAGTACTTC

V: TRBV5-1
J: TRBJ1-1
D: TRBD1
size: .
CDR3: CASSNTGTGNTEAFF
DNA: TGCGCCAGCAGCAACACCGGGACAGGGAACACTGAAGCTTTCTTT

V: TRBV29-1
J: TRBJ1-3
D: TRBD1
size: .
CDR3: CSVEDPGRGRNTIYF
DNA: TGCAGCGTTGAAGATCCGGGTAGGGGGCGGAACACCATATATTTT

V: TRBV25-1
J: TRBJ1-2
D: TRBD1
size: .
CDR3: CASSRDRVDYGYTF
DNA: TGTGCCAGCAGCCGGGACAGGGTAGACTATGGCTACACCTTC

V: TRBV11-2
J: TRBJ1-4
D: .
size: .
CDR3: CASSLRGTANEKLFF
DNA: TGTGCCAGCAGCTTAAGGGGAACAGCTAATGAAAAACTGTTTTTT

V: TRBV18
J: TRBJ2-7
D: TRBD1
size: .
CDR3: CASSPGTGGVYEQYF
DNA: TGTGCCAGCTCACCAGGGACAGGGGGCGTTTACGAGCAGTACTTC

V: TRBV24-1
J: TRBJ2-7
D: TRBD1
size: .
CDR3: CATSDPPDRGYGNEQYF
DNA: TGTGCCACCAGTGATCCCCCGGACAGGGGGTATGGAAACGAGCAGTACTTC

V: TRBV11-2
J: TRBJ1-6
D: TRBD1
size: .
CDR3: CASSEGTGIGNSPLHF
DNA: TGTGCCAGCAGCGAAGGGACAGGGATAGGTAATTCACCCCTCCACTTT

V: TRBV27
J: TRBJ1-4
D: .
size: .
CDR3: CASSPYRVLEEKLFF
DNA: TGTGCCAGCAGTCCGTACAGGGTCTTGGAGGAAAAACTGTTTTTT

V: TRBV5-1
J: TRBJ2-3
D: .
size: few
CDR3: CASSPPWGDPNTDTQYF
DNA: TGCGCCAGCAGCCCCCCTTGGGGAGATCCTAACACAGATACGCAGTATTTT

V: TRBV6-1
J: TRBJ1-2
D: TRBD1
size: .
CDR3: CASSGNRDRGVGGKGYTF
DNA: TGTGCCAGCAGTGGCAACCGGGACAGGGGCGTAGGGGGTAAAGGCTACACCTTC

V: TRBV27
J: TRBJ2-1
D: .
size: .
CDR3: CASSGRAVYNEQFF
DNA: TGTGCCAGCAGTGGGAGAGCGGTTTACAATGAGCAGTTCTTC

V: TRBV14
J: TRBJ1-2
D: .
size: .
CDR3: CASSDRFDRGRGGYGYTF
DNA: TGTGCCAGCTCAGATAGATTTGACCGTGGCCGGGGAGGCTATGGCTACACCTTC

V: TRBV10-3
J: TRBJ2-3
D: TRBD2
size: few
CDR3: CAISESSGRQDTQYF
DNA: TGTGCCATCAGTGAGTCTAGCGGGAGACAAGATACGCAGTATTTT

V: TRBV7-6
J: TRBJ2-5
D: .
size: .
CDR3: CASSHPTTRDQETQYF
DNA: TGTGCCAGCAGCCACCCAACCACTAGAGACCAAGAGACCCAGTACTTC

V: TRBV7-2
J: TRBJ1-5
D: TRBD1
size: .
CDR3: CASSLVTGVGQPQHF
DNA: TGTGCCAGCAGCTTAGTAACAGGGGTCGGTCAGCCCCAGCATTTT

V: TRBV5-1
J: TRBJ2-3
D: .
size: .
CDR3: CASSFELSEDTQYF
DNA: TGCGCCAGCAGCTTCGAGTTGTCCGAAGATACGCAGTATTTT

V: TRBV6-6
J: TRBJ2-7
D: TRBD1
size: .
CDR3: CASSYEGTGGYEQYF
DNA: TGTGCCAGCAGTTACGAGGGGACAGGGGGCTACGAGCAGTACTTC

V: TRBV18
J: TRBJ1-2
D: .
size: .
CDR3: CASSPDSSYGYTF
DNA: TGTGCCAGCTCACCGGACAGTTCCTATGGCTACACCTTC

V: TRBV10-3
J: TRBJ2-7
D: .
size: .
CDR3: CAISEGLAFYEQYF
DNA: TGTGCCATCAGTGAAGGGCTAGCGTTCTACGAGCAGTACTTC

V: TRBV5-5
J: TRBJ1-1
D: .
size: few
CDR3: CASSLLERDEAFF
DNA: TGTGCCAGCAGCCTACTCGAGAGAGATGAAGCTTTCTTT

V: TRBV5-1
J: TRBJ2-3
D: TRBD2
size: .
CDR3: CASSSRTSGTDTQYF
DNA: TGCGCCAGCAGCTCCAGGACTAGCGGCACAGATACGCAGTATTTT

V: TRBV3-1/TRBV3-2
J: TRBJ1-4
D: TRBD1
size: .
CDR3: CASSRQTGVNEKLFF
DNA: TGTGCCAGCAGCCGACAGACAGGGGTAAACGAAAAACTGTTTTTT

V: TRBV28
J: TRBJ2-7
D: TRBD2
size: .
CDR3: CASRRRGGGSEQYF
DNA: TGTGCCAGCAGACGACGGGGGGGCGGGAGCGAGCAGTACTTC

V: TRBV4-2
J: TRBJ2-1
D: .
size: once
CDR3: CASSPIGGGENNEQFF
DNA: TGTGCCAGCAGCCCCATTGGTGGCGGGGAGAACAATGAGCAGTTCTTC

V: TRBV5-1
J: TRBJ2-1
D: .
size: .
CDR3: CASSWHRDNEQFF
DNA: TGCGCCAGCAGCTGGCACAGGGACAATGAGCAGTTCTTC

V: TRBV11-3
J: TRBJ1-6
D: .
size: .
CDR3: CASSLGGMGNSPLHF
DNA: TGTGCCAGCAGCTTAGGAGGTATGGGTAATTCACCCCTCCACTTT

V: TRBV28
J: TRBJ1-5
D: .
size: .
CDR3: CASSLRTVQPQHF
DNA: TGTGCCAGCAGTCTCCGGACAGTTCAGCCCCAGCATTTT

V: TRBV2
J: TRBJ1-1
D: .
size: .
CDR3: CASSEMGEDTEAFF
DNA: TGTGCCAGCAGTGAAATGGGGGAGGACACTGAAGCTTTCTTT

V: TRBV27
J: TRBJ2-7
D: TRBD2
size: .
CDR3: CASSSLAGGSYEQYF
DNA: TGTGCCAGCAGTTCGCTAGCGGGAGGGTCCTACGAGCAGTACTTC

V: TRBV14
J: TRBJ2-1
D: TRBD2
size: .
CDR3: CASSQPTSGRAWSYNEQFF
DNA: TGTGCCAGCAGCCAACCGACTAGCGGGAGGGCCTGGTCCTACAATGAGCAGTTCTTC

V: TRBV28
J: TRBJ1-2
D: .
size: .
CDR3: CASSLSTVETNYGYTF
DNA: TGTGCCAGCAGTTTAAGTACGGTAGAGACTAACTATGGCTACACCTTC

V: TRBV11-2
J: TRBJ2-3
D: .
size: .
CDR3: CASSLSSDTQYF
DNA: TGTGCCAGCAGCTTATCCTCCGATACGCAGTATTTT